Sequencing of this TCR beta chain was carried out in a study of blood T cell repertoires in COVID-19. Study at large: Acute and convalescent COVID-19 samples came from the United States, Italy and Spain. From T cells, B-cell-depleted T cells, or PBMCs came the material, which was cDNA or gDNA.

The authors' processing: From reference gene primer amplification, estimates of nucleated cell counts were derived. Produced via immunoSEQ multiplex PCR; TCRdb's table is partial and in-frame only. D and trimming were read from the DNA, whereas the V and J calls and clone size are those reported in that table. The sample shows about 210,000 clones, around 83% of them seen only once. Unmatched junction bases numbered 7, after V lost 5 bases and J lost 5 bases. CDR3 size: 15 residues. Germline V lookup: CDR1 SGHVS, CDR2 FNYEAQ. The receptor's source is a man aged 50 to 59 with active or convalescent COVID-19. The chain is built from TRBV7-6 and TRBJ2-5; the match to TRBD2 covers 11 bases. The sample taken for sequencing was peripheral blood. The CDR3 coding sequence is TGTGCCAGCAGCCCTCGGACTAGCGGGTATGAGACCCAGTACTTC. Amino acids: CASSPRTSGYETQYF. Together with reference TRBV7-6 and TRBJ2-5, the CDR3 gives the full variable domain: GAGVSQSPRYKVTKRGQDVALRCDPISGHVSLYWYRQALGQGPEFLTYFNYEAQQDKSGLPNDRFSAERPEGSISTLTIQRTEQRDSAMYRCASSPRTSGYETQYFGPGTRLLVL.